This T cell receptor beta chain was obtained from a study of shared clonotypes between healthy human individuals. Deep-level running was used for the assay. Evenly divided among several immunoSEQ plates was the genomic DNA of each subset. Libraries were prepared by immunoSEQ multiplex PCR; TCRdb keeps only in-frame clonotypes and omits some of them. The table shows fewer than 550,000 clones, with 60% to 80% occurring only once. Everyone who donated was a Caucasian adult who lived in Nashville, Tennessee. The clonotype comes from a middle-aged woman in good health. Some clones in this sample may be carry-over from other donors' samples. The sample was PBMCs.

The CDR3 is CASSGGLRNEQYF. For the CDR3, the DNA is TGTGCCAGCAGTGGGGGTTTAAGGAACGAGCAGTACTTC. The rearrangement links TRBV27 to TRBJ2-5; either TRBD1 or TRBD2 may fit D (5 bases each). The last part of the DNA fits TRBJ2-7 better; the J call may be wrong. CDR1 is MNHEY and CDR2 is SMNVEV in the germline V gene (reference sequence). The CDR3 is 13 residues long.